A selection of T cell receptor beta chains follows, all from one sample in a study of T cell repertoires in cytomegalovirus infection. MiXCR, run by TCRdb on the reads, gives a single entry per CDR3 protein. The sample consists of 500,000 to 600,000 distinct CDR3 sequences, about 17% of them appearing once. The specimen was CD8+ T cells from PBMCs. The receptors shown here come from a human donor in good health (CMV status not recorded). Some clones in this sample may be carry-over from other donors' samples. Both conserved end residues are part of each CDR3. The order of the fields is CDR3 length, clone size, J gene, V gene, D gene, CDR3 DNA, CDR3 protein. D genes are given only for firm matches. Size tells how often a clone was seen (once, few, many) or the class of an expanded clone, and some rows leave it out.

15,.,TRBJ2-1,TRBV9,.,TGTGCCAGCAGCGTAGGGGGGGCTGGGCTGAATGAGCAGTTCTTC,CASSVGGAGLNEQFF
15,.,TRBJ2-2,TRBV7-7,.,TGTGCTAGCAGCCGAGGCAGGGATCCCGCCGGGGAGCTGTTTTTT,CASSRGRDPAGELFF
20,many,TRBJ1-5,TRBV12-3/TRBV12-4,TRBD1,TGTGCCAGCAGTTTAATGTGGAGGGACAGGGGGCCCCATAGCAATCAGCCCCAGCATTTT,CASSLMWRDRGPHSNQPQHF
17,many,TRBJ1-5,TRBV6-2/TRBV6-3,TRBD1,TGTGCCAGCAGTTATGCACGGCACAGGGGGAGCAATCAGCCCCAGCATTTT,CASSYARHRGSNQPQHF
15,once,TRBJ2-1,TRBV27,.,TGTGCCAGCAGCCTTTCTTGGGCCCTAGTTAATGAGCAGTTCTTC,CASSLSWALVNEQFF
13,.,TRBJ2-7,TRBV6-5,.,TGTGCCAGCAGTTATCTGGAGGGTTACGAGCAGTACTTC,CASSYLEGYEQYF
13,few,TRBJ1-1,TRBV19,.,TGTGCCAGCAGGCGGTCCATGAACACTGAAGCTTTCTTT,CASRRSMNTEAFF
15,.,TRBJ2-5,TRBV11-2,TRBD2,TGTGCCAGCAGCTTAGAAGGGGCGGGGGTAGAGACCCAGTACTTC,CASSLEGAGVETQYF
14,many,TRBJ1-1,TRBV28,.,TGTGCCAGCAGTTTTACAGGGAGGGGGACTGAAGCTTTCTTT,CASSFTGRGTEAFF
14,few,TRBJ2-1,TRBV5-1,.,TGCGCCAGCAGCTTGCGAAGGACCAACAATGAGCAGTTCTTC,CASSLRRTNNEQFF
13,few,TRBJ2-7,TRBV10-2,.,TGCGCCAGCAGTGAGGGCGAAACCTACGAGCAGTACTTC,CASSEGETYEQYF
11,many,TRBJ1-1,TRBV5-6,.,TGTGCCAGCAGCGAGGGGTTGGTAGCTTTCTTT,CASSEGLVAFF
21,many,TRBJ2-3,TRBV7-3,TRBD2,TGTGCCAGCAGCTTGGGGGGTGAGCTAGCGGGGCCCCTCCCCTACACAGATACGCAGTATTTT,CASSLGGELAGPLPYTDTQYF
13,.,TRBJ1-1,TRBV10-2,TRBD1,TGCGCCAGTGGGGACAGGGCGAACACTGAAGCTTTCTTT,CASGDRANTEAFF
15,many,TRBJ1-6,TRBV4-1,.,TGCGCCAGCAGCCAAGTGGGCAGCAAGGTTTCACCCCTCCACTTT,CASSQVGSKVSPLHF
12,few,TRBJ1-5,TRBV7-9,.,TGTGCCAGCAGAAGGGGCGGGTGGCCCCAGCATTTT,CASRRGGWPQHF
19,.,TRBJ2-2,TRBV9,TRBD2,TGTGCCAGCAGCCCAACGCCCGGGGGGGGCGGGGACAACACCGGGGAGCTGTTTTTT,CASSPTPGGGGDNTGELFF
18,many,TRBJ2-7,TRBV12-3/TRBV12-4,.,TGTGCCAGCAGCCCCCACTTGACCGGGAGCCCTACTCCATACGAGCAGTACTTC,CASSPHLTGSPTPYEQYF
12,.,TRBJ2-3,TRBV2,TRBD1,TGTGCCAGGTACAGGGGTGCAGATACGCAGTATTTT,CARYRGADTQYF
17,few,TRBJ1-5,TRBV19,TRBD1,TGTGCCAGTAGTATAAACGAGGGGGGACAGTTAAGTCAGCCCCAGCATTTT,CASSINEGGQLSQPQHF
17,many,TRBJ2-5,TRBV20-1,TRBD2,TGCAGTGCTAGACCCCTAGGGGGGAGCGGGGGAAGGGAGACCCAGTACTTC,CSARPLGGSGGRETQYF
13,few,TRBJ2-7,TRBV20-1,TRBD2,TGCAGGGGGGAGGCTAGCGGATTCTACGAGCAGTACTTC,CRGEASGFYEQYF
14,few,TRBJ2-1,TRBV20-1,.,TGCAGTGCTGAGGCGTCGAGCTCCTACAATGAGCAGTTCTTC,CSAEASSSYNEQFF
15,many,TRBJ1-2,TRBV7-7,TRBD1,TGTGCTAGCAGCCCCACAGGGGTGGGACACTATGGCTACACCTTC,CASSPTGVGHYGYTF
14,.,TRBJ2-1,TRBV5-6,.,TGTGCCAGCAGCCAAAACCGACAGTACAATGAGCAGTTCTTC,CASSQNRQYNEQFF
13,few,TRBJ2-7,TRBV2,TRBD1,TGTGCCAGTCACCCGACAGGGTCCTACGAGCAGTACTTC,CASHPTGSYEQYF
17,.,TRBJ1-2,TRBV7-9,.,TGTGCCAGCAGCTTAGCGCTAGGGGCCCCCGCCTCCTATGGCTACACCTTC,CASSLALGAPASYGYTF
15,.,TRBJ1-4,TRBV19,.,TGTGCCAGTAGTATAGCAACCGGTCGGACTGAAAAACTGTTTTTT,CASSIATGRTEKLFF
17,many,TRBJ2-7,TRBV11-2,TRBD2,TGTGCCAGCAGCTTCCGTGGGACTAGCGGATTCCTCTACGAGCAGTACTTC,CASSFRGTSGFLYEQYF
15,many,TRBJ2-3,TRBV7-2,TRBD2,TGTGCCAGCAGCTTAGTTCCTAGCGGTGCGGATACGCAGTATTTT,CASSLVPSGADTQYF
13,.,TRBJ2-1,TRBV25-1,TRBD2,TGTGCCAGCAGTGAAGGGGGGGGTAGTGAGCAGTTCTTC,CASSEGGGSEQFF